Listed here is a single T cell receptor beta chain. What it recognizes is unknown. The V gene lost 1 base and the J gene lost 8 bases, with 14 bases spanning the gap. The germline CDR1 and CDR2 sequences are KGHSH and LQKENI. The CDR3 loop spans 15 amino acids. The sample belongs to a study of T cells and Merkel cell carcinoma outcomes. Study-wide findings and caveats: Merkel cell carcinoma outcomes were reportedly predicted by repertoire and T-cell density.

TCRdb keeps only in-frame clones here, not all; method: immunoSEQ multiplex PCR. Of some 1,700 clones in the sample, 70% to 90% were seen once. The TCR was taken from a human donor with Merkel cell carcinoma. What was sequenced was tumor tissue from Merkel cell carcinoma. This chain uses TRBV18 with TRBJ1-4; maybe TRBD1 (6 bases). The CDR3 DNA reads TGTGCCAGCTCACCACGGCAACCCCAGGGGGAAAAACTGTTTTTT. As protein: CASSPRQPQGEKLFF.